This TCR beta chain was sequenced for a study of CD8+CD57+ T cells in acquired aplastic anemia. Study-wide findings and caveats: Sharing between patients and controls was observed for 25 to 30 CD8+ CDR3 sequences.

CDR3 and TCR beta VDJ profiling relied on genomic DNA as the template. One entry per CDR3 protein, called by TCRdb with MiXCR from the reads. This sample carries about 180,000 distinct CDR3 sequences, roughly three fifths of them seen once, and the ten largest clones take approximately 46%. An expansion of CD8+CD57+ cells by flow cytometry had been shown in patients chosen for sequencing. As for this clonotype: Its target is unknown. Germline is not matched at one junction end, which may reflect a read error.

CDR1 is SSHAT, CDR2 FNYEAQ, per germline (reference sequence). CDR3 size: 15 residues. This sequence was found in a human donor with aplastic anemia. V gene TRBV7-7 combines with J gene TRBJ2-1; D possibly corresponds to TRBD2 (5 bases). The sequencing input was sorted CD4+, CD8+, or CD8+CD57+ T cells (not recorded which) from PBMCs. The CDR3: CASSLAPGMTNEQFF. The CDR3 DNA is TGTGCTAGCAGCTTAGCTCCGGGAATGACCAATGAGCAGTTCTTC.